One sample yielded the 31 T cell receptor beta chains listed below, sequenced in a study of molecular identifiers for immune sequencing clone quantification. TCRdb processed the PCR reads anew with MiXCR; each CDR3 protein has one entry. The profile shows 600,000 to 650,000 distinct CDR3 sequences, less than 20% of them singletons. Input material: naive CD8+ T cells from blood, with Jurkat cell RNA spiked in. Specified subset: FACS-sorted CD8+CD4-CCR7+CD45RA+ naive T cells. All receptors derive from a human donor in good health. Some libraries in this study had Jurkat cell RNA spiked in.

This clonotype has a count of ten or more. The chain employs TRBV25-1 and TRBJ2-3; 8 bases match TRBD2. The germline gives CDR1 MGHDK, CDR2 SYGVNS. After removal of 2 bases from V and 2 bases from J, the junction contained 6 bases not matched to a gene. The CDR3 extends over 16 amino acids. DNA of the CDR3: TGTGCCAGCAGTGAACTACTAGCGGATTACACAGATACGCAGTATTTT. It encodes CASSELLADYTDTQYF.

This clonotype was detected many times. This chain uses TRBV21-1 with TRBJ1-4; the table calls TRBD1, which could not be checked here. TRBV21-1 is marked as a pseudogene. The CDR3 consists of 16 residues. CDR3 bases: TGTGCCAGCAGCAAAGTAGGCGCCAGGGCGGGAGAAAAACTGTTTTTT. It specifies CASSKVGARAGEKLFF.

Only one count was recorded for this clonotype. A much larger clone differs by one base, so this may be a read error. This chain connects TRBV16 to TRBJ1-2; tentative D call: TRBD1 (5 bases). Germline-derived CDR1 and CDR2 are KGHSY and FQNENV. The CDR3 extends over 14 amino acids. The CDR3 DNA reads TGTGCCAGCAGCCAAGAACCAGGGCCCTATGGCTACGCCTTC. This sequence encodes CASSQEPGPYGYAF.

CDR3 sequence reads: CASSLPLAGGPGEQFF. Here the CDR3 DNA reads TGTGCCAGCAGCTTACCTCTAGCGGGAGGGCCTGGTGAGCAGTTCTTC. V usage is TRBV11-2 and J usage is TRBJ2-1; 12 bases are a match to TRBD2. The CDR3 spans 16 residues. In germline, CDR1 is SGHAT, CDR2 FQNNGV. The V gene end was trimmed by 2 bases and the J gene end by 9 bases; junction bases not matched to a gene: 8.

The chain uses TRBV7-8 and TRBJ2-1, with 9 bases that match TRBD2. The germline gives CDR1 SGHVS, CDR2 FQNEAQ. This CDR3 is 19 amino acids long. V lost 5 bases and J lost 4; bases outside the gene matches: 18. The CDR3 DNA reads as TGTGCCAGCAGCCCCACCACCCCTTCGGAGCGGGGGGCATACAATGAGCAGTTCTTC. Its protein product is CASSPTTPSERGAYNEQFF.

In this sample, this clonotype turned up a few times. The rearrangement uses TRBV12-3 or TRBV12-4 and TRBJ1-1; the match to TRBD1 covers 8 bases. The CDR3 consists of 14 residues. With 7 bases clipped from V and 5 bases from J, the junction kept 9 bases outside the gene matches. CDR3 nucleotides: TGTGCCAGCACCCCCCCAGGGGGCATTACTGAAGCTTTCTTT. Its protein product is CASTPPGGITEAFF.

This clonotype has only one observation. At one of its ends the junction is not consistent with the germline gene, which may arise from a read error. V is TRBV28 and J is TRBJ1-1, with D uncertain. The CDR3 extends over 14 amino acids. Germline V CDR1 and CDR2: MDHEN, SYDVKM. The CDR3 region has the DNA TGTGCCAGCAGTTTATCGTGGTTGAACACTGTAGCTTTCTTT. Its translation is CASSLSWLNTVAFF.

The rearrangement joins TRBV20-1 to TRBJ2-1, with 7 bases aligning to TRBD2. The CDR3 totals 15 residues. With 6 bases clipped from V and 0 bases from J, the junction kept 8 bases outside the gene matches. Per the germline V gene, CDR1 is DFQATT and CDR2 is SNEGSKA (reference sequence). The chain's CDR3 is CSALPREASYNEQFF. CDR3 DNA: TGCAGTGCCCTCCCCCGGGAGGCCTCCTACAATGAGCAGTTCTTC.

There are many counts of this clonotype. The chain couples TRBV2 to TRBJ1-5; D is perhaps TRBD1 (5 bases). This CDR3 is built from 16 residues. The V gene's germline CDR1 is SNHLY and CDR2 FYNNEI. V lost 5 bases to trimming and J lost 7 bases, with 21 bases between them. The DNA of the CDR3 is TGTGCCAGCAGTCCCCGAGGGGTAGACTGGGTGCAGCCCCAGCATTTT. Encoded protein: CASSPRGVDWVQPQHF.

As regards this clonotype: A much larger clone lies a single base off, so this may be a read error. The CDR3 nucleotides are TGCGCCAGCAGCTTATGGCAGAGGTCCTACGAGCAGTACTTC. It codes for CASSLWQRSYEQYF. V and J are TRBV5-1 and TRBJ2-7; D call uncertain. The CDR3 runs to 14 residues. Germline-derived CDR1 and CDR2 are SGHRS and YFSETQ. V gave up 2 bases and J gave up 1 base, with 10 bases separating them.

The table lists this clonotype with many counts. This chain uses TRBV6-4 with TRBJ1-5; D might be TRBD1 (5 bases). This CDR3 region has 16 residues. Trimming stripped 0 bases from V and 1 base from J, with 10 bases between. The germline V gene has CDR1 MRHNA and CDR2 SNTAGT. The CDR3 loop reads CASSDSRQLSNQPQHF. CDR3 sequence (DNA): TGTGCCAGCAGTGACTCTCGACAGTTGAGCAATCAGCCCCAGCATTTT.

The chain couples TRBV19 to TRBJ1-1; D may be TRBD1 (5 bases). This CDR3 spans 11 amino acids. CDR1 LNHDA and CDR2 SQIVND come from the germline V gene (reference sequence). Trimming took off 3 bases at V and 11 bases at J, with 10 bases between the two ends. CDR3 residues: CASSIGGDAFF. In nucleotides, the CDR3 is TGTGCCAGTAGTATCGGGGGAGATGCTTTCTTT.

At least ten counts were recorded for this clonotype. The chain is built from TRBV6-2 or TRBV6-3 and TRBJ2-1; D ambiguous. This CDR3 contains 11 residues. V was pared by 7 bases and J by 10 bases, with 11 bases between. CDR1 is MNHEY and CDR2 is SVGEGT in the germline V gene. For the CDR3, the DNA is TGTGCCAGCAATGCTGGCCCGGAGCAGTTCTTC. Protein: CASNAGPEQFF.

This clonotype was seen repeatedly, ten times or more. This rearrangement joins TRBV27 to TRBJ2-7, with a possible D match to TRBD1 (6 bases). Germline lookup yields CDR1 MNHEY and CDR2 SMNVEV (reference sequence). The V end lost 5 bases, the J end lost 2 bases, and 19 bases lay between the germline ends. This CDR3 has 16 residues. CDR3 residues: CASSPILGTNTYEQYF. The CDR3 nucleotides are TGTGCCAGCAGTCCGATACTGGGGACAAATACCTACGAGCAGTACTTC.

Only a few counts were recorded for this clonotype. CDR3 loop: CASSPGLASEQFF. CDR3 DNA sequence: TGTGCCAGCAGCCCTGGACTAGCCAGTGAGCAGTTCTTC. The V and J genes are TRBV6-2 or TRBV6-3 and TRBJ2-1; TRBD2 matches 8 bases. J gave up 9 bases and V 6 bases, and 7 bases lay outside the gene matches. CDR1 is MNHEY, CDR2 SVGEGT, per germline. There are 13 residues in the CDR3.

Notes on this clonotype: A single base separates this from a much larger clone, so it may be a read error. J is TRBJ1-2 and V is TRBV2; D perhaps matches TRBD1 (5 bases). Trimming pared 4 bases from V and 4 bases from J, leaving 10 bases between. The CDR3 has 13 amino acids. Germline values: CDR1 SNHLY, CDR2 FYNNEI. CDR3 nucleotides: TGTGCCAGCAGTGGGGACGGGGGCTATGGCTACACCTTC. Protein product: CASSGDGGYGYTF.

On this clonotype: A read error may be the cause here, since a much bigger clone is one base away. This chain uses TRBV19 with TRBJ2-2; weak D call: TRBD1 (6 bases). Germline lookup yields CDR1 LNHDA and CDR2 SQIVND (reference sequence). The length of the CDR3 is 18 residues. CDR3 region: CARSPKITGWEGTGELFF. In DNA form, the CDR3 reads TGTGCCCGTAGTCCCAAAATCACAGGGTGGGAAGGCACCGGGGAGCTGTTTTTT.

This clonotype was observed many times. J is TRBJ1-1 and V is TRBV7-9; TRBD1 might be the D (5 bases). The length of the CDR3 is 13 residues. Germline V gene lookup returns CDR1 SEHNR and CDR2 FQNEAQ (reference sequence). V lost 5 bases, J lost 7 bases, and 14 bases lay in between. The DNA of the CDR3 is TGTGCCAGCAGCCAGTTTCAGGGCTTTGAAGCTTTCTTT. Translation: CASSQFQGFEAFF.

The gene calls are TRBV19 and TRBJ1-1; weak D call: TRBD1 (6 bases). Germline-derived CDR1 and CDR2 are LNHDA and SQIVND (reference sequence). Between the trimmed V and J ends, which lost 7 bases and 4 bases, there was a span of 16 bases. The CDR3 is 14 residues long. Written as DNA, the CDR3 is TGTGCCAGTACGCCTACAGGGTCGAGCACTGAAGCTTTCTTT. Translation: CASTPTGSSTEAFF. Drawing the rest from reference TRBV19 and TRBJ1-1, the complete variable domain is DGGITQSPKYLFRKEGQNVTLSCEQNLNHDAMYWYRQDPGQGLRLIYYSQIVNDFQKGDIAEGYSVSREKKESFPLTVTSAQKNPTAFYLCASTPTGSSTEAFFGQGTRLTVV.

The V gene is TRBV19, the J gene TRBJ2-7; 12 bases match TRBD2. Germline V gives CDR1 LNHDA, CDR2 SQIVND (reference sequence). This CDR3 has 14 residues. V lost 5 bases to trimming and J lost 4 bases; unmatched junction nucleotides: 3. DNA of the CDR3: TGTGCCAGTAGTGTGACTAGCGGGGGATACGAGCAGTACTTC. Translation gives CASSVTSGGYEQYF.

This clonotype occurred many times. The gene calls are TRBV28 and TRBJ1-4; D is unresolved. This CDR3 region has 15 residues. Germline V lookup: CDR1 MDHEN, CDR2 SYDVKM. V lost 2 bases and J lost 3, with 10 bases in between. CDR3 coding DNA: TGTGCCAGCAGTTTAAGTGTTTTACCTAATGAAAAACTGTTTTTT. This encodes CASSLSVLPNEKLFF.

The gene calls are TRBV19 and TRBJ1-5; TRBD1 agrees at 7 bases. The V gene's germline CDR1 is LNHDA and CDR2 SQIVND (reference sequence). The CDR3 length is 15 residues. V lost 4 bases, J lost 3 bases, and 6 bases stayed unmatched. The CDR3 protein is CASSTRDSFNQPQHF. Here the CDR3 DNA reads TGTGCCAGTAGTACACGGGACAGCTTCAATCAGCCCCAGCATTTT.

In the case of this clonotype: With a much larger clone just one base away, this may be a read error. The V gene is TRBV5-4, the J gene TRBJ1-2; D not resolved. CDR3 length equals 12 residues. CDR1 is SGHNT and CDR2 is YYREEE in the germline V gene (reference sequence). The CDR3 sequence is CASGSNGPSNVF. The DNA for the CDR3 is TGTGCCAGCGGCTCCAACGGGCCTTCAAACGTTTTC.

This clonotype was observed at least ten times. This chain uses TRBV7-9 with TRBJ2-7, with unresolved D. Per the germline V gene, CDR1 is SEHNR and CDR2 is FQNEAQ (reference sequence). V was shortened by 5 bases and J by 2 bases, with 13 bases between the two germline ends. This CDR3 has 14 residues. CDR3 bases: TGTGCCAGCAGCCATTTGTCAGACACCTACGAGCAGTACTTC. It translates to CASSHLSDTYEQYF.

A word on this clonotype: This sequence may be a read error, since a much larger clone differs from it by one base. The genes are TRBV19 and TRBJ2-4; tentative D call: TRBD1 (6 bases). V lost 6 bases to trimming and J lost 12 bases, with 15 bases between them. CDR3 length equals 12 residues. Per the germline V gene, CDR1 is LNHDA and CDR2 is SQIVND (reference sequence). This chain's CDR3 is CASSSMPDSQYF. The CDR3, as DNA: TGTGCCAGTAGCTCCATGCCGGACAGTCAGTACTTC.

This clonotype was picked up many times. The J gene is TRBJ2-3, the V gene TRBV19; 10 nucleotides agree with TRBD2. Germline lookup yields CDR1 LNHDA and CDR2 SQIVND (reference sequence). The CDR3 has 15 residues. The ends lost 4 bases at V and 4 bases at J; junction bases unmatched: 5. Here the CDR3 DNA reads TGTGCCAGTAGTACTAGCGGGAGTCCCGCAGATACGCAGTATTTT. Its translation is CASSTSGSPADTQYF.

This clonotype was picked up a small number of times. This sequence joins TRBV5-1 and TRBJ2-7; unclear D gene. Trimming pared 1 base from V and 0 bases from J, leaving 11 bases between. The germline gives CDR1 SGHRS, CDR2 YFSETQ. CDR3 size: 15 residues. As DNA, the CDR3 is TGCGCCAGCAGCTTGATGCCTCAGACCTCCTACGAGCAGTACTTC. Protein product: CASSLMPQTSYEQYF.

The table lists this clonotype with many counts. CDR3: CASSPLTGGETQYF. For the CDR3, the DNA is TGTGCCAGCAGTCCCTTGACAGGGGGAGAGACCCAGTACTTC. V usage is TRBV28 and J usage is TRBJ2-5, with 9 bases matching TRBD1. Per germline, CDR1 MDHEN and CDR2 SYDVKM. This CDR3 has 14 residues. V dropped 5 bases and J dropped 4; count of bases not matched to a gene: 5.

The chain recombines TRBV6-2 or TRBV6-3 with TRBJ2-1; 9 nucleotides align to TRBD1. CDR1 and CDR2 from the germline V gene are MNHEY and SVGEGT. The V and J ends lost 4 bases and 6 bases, in that order; junction bases with no gene match: 10. The CDR3 has 16 residues. In nucleotides, the CDR3 is TGTGCCAGCAGTTTACGTGGGACAGGGTTGAGCAATGAGCAGTTCTTC. This encodes CASSLRGTGLSNEQFF.

This clonotype was recorded at least ten times. J is TRBJ1-6 and V is TRBV7-9, with 7 bases fitting TRBD1. The V segment lost 0 bases and the J segment 7 bases; nucleotides outside the gene matches: 6. The CDR3 extends over 16 amino acids. Per germline, CDR1 SEHNR and CDR2 FQNEAQ (reference sequence). The CDR3 is CASSLALGTVNSPLHF. The CDR3 nucleotides are TGTGCCAGCAGCTTAGCGCTCGGGACAGTCAATTCACCCCTCCACTTT.

Ten or more counts support this clonotype. The chain recombines TRBV12-3 or TRBV12-4 with TRBJ2-7, with 7 bases that match TRBD1. Losses at the gene ends were 3 bases for V and 3 bases for J; bases not matched to a gene: 14. The CDR3 runs 17 residues. In DNA form, the CDR3 reads TGTGCCAGCAGTTTTGGTTCCGGGACAGCAAACCACTACGAGCAGTACTTC. Its translation: CASSFGSGTANHYEQYF.